Sequencing of this T cell receptor beta chain was carried out in a study of Ad26.COV2.S vaccination and SARS-CoV-2 variants. The wider study: Recipients of Ad26.COV2.S got it intramuscularly, once or twice 56 days apart. The study, taken as a whole, reports: Spike-specific TCR breadth in vaccine recipients exceeded that seen in placebo recipients. It was reported that spike-specific CD8+ and CD4+ T cell responses were substantially broad after vaccination.

The CDR3 sequence is 16 residues long. After removal of 2 bases from V and 4 bases from J, the junction contained 4 bases not matched to a gene. Germline V gene sequence: CDR1 LGHDT, CDR2 YNNKEL (reference sequence). Repertoires were generated with immunoSEQ multiplex PCR, while TCRdb's copy carries only in-frame clones and drops some. The sample holds hundreds of thousands of clones; 80% to 90% are singletons and the top ten take 1.5%. Treatment in this sample: around 19 received Ad26.COV2.S at low or high dose, single or two shots; roughly five received placebo; per-sample allocation not given. Following the first vaccine or placebo injection, samples were taken on day 63. An 18-55-year-old adult in Boston served as donor. Concerning this clone itself: Its antigen remains unknown.

The genes are TRBV3-1 (or the pseudogene TRBV3-2) and TRBJ1-5, with 11 bases matching TRBD1. The clonotype was recovered from a person aged 18 to 65 who received the Ad26.COV2.S COVID-19 vaccine or a placebo. The source material was peripheral blood, sampled in a trial of Ad26.COV2.S vaccine versus placebo. CDR3 sequence reads: CASSQSRDRGNQPQHF. For the CDR3, the DNA is TGTGCCAGCAGCCAATCTAGGGACAGGGGGAATCAGCCCCAGCATTTT.